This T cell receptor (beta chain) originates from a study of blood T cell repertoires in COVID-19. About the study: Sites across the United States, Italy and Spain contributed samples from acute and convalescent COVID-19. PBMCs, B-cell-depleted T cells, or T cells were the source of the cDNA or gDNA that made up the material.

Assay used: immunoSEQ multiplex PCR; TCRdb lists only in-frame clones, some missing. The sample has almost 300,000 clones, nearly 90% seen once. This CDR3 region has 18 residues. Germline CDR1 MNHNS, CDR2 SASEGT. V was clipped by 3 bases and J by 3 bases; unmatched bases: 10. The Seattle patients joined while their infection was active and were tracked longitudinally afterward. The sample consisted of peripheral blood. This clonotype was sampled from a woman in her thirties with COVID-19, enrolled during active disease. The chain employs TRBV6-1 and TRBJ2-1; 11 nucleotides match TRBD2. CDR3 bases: TGTGCCAGCAGTGAGGTCTGGGTAGCGGGGGGGATCTACAATGAGCAGTTCTTC. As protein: CASSEVWVAGGIYNEQFF.